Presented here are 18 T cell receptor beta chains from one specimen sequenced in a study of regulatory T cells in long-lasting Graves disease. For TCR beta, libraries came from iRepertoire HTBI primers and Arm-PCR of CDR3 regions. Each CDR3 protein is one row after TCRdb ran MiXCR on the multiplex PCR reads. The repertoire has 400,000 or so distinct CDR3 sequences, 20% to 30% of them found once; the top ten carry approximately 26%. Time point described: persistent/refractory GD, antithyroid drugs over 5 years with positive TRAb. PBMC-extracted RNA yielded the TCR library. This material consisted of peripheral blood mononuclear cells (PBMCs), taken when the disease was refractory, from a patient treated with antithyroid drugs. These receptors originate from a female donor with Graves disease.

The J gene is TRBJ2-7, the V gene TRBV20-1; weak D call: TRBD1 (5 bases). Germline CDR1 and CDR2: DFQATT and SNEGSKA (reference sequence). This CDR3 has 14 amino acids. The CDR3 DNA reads TGCAGCGTTGAAGTAGGTCAGGGAACCTACGAGCAGTACTTC. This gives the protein CSVEVGQGTYEQYF.

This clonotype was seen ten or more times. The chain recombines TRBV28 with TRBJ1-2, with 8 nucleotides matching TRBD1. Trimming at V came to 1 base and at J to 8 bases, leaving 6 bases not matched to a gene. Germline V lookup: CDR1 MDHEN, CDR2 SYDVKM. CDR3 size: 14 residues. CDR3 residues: CASSLSGQGGGYTF. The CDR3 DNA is TGTGCCAGCAGTTTATCCGGACAGGGAGGCGGCTACACCTTC.

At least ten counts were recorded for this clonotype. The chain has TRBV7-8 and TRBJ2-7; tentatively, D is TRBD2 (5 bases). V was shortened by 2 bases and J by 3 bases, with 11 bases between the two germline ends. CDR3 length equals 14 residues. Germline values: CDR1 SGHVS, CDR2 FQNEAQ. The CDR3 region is CASSLRETIYEQYF. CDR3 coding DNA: TGTGCCAGCAGCTTACGGGAAACAATCTACGAGCAGTACTTC.

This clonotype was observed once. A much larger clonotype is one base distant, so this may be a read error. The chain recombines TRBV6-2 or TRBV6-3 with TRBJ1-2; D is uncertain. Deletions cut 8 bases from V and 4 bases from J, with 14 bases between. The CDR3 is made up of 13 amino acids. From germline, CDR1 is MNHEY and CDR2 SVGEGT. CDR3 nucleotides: TGTGCCAGCGGTAGAGCAGAAACCTATGGCTACACCTTC. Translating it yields CASGRAETYGYTF.

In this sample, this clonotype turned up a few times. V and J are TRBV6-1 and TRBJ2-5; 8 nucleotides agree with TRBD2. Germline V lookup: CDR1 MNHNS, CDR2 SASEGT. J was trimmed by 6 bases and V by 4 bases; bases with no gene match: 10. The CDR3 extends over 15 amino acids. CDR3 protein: CASSGLGGGAKTQYF. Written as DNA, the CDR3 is TGTGCCAGCAGTGGCCTCGGGGGGGGGGCGAAGACCCAGTACTTC.

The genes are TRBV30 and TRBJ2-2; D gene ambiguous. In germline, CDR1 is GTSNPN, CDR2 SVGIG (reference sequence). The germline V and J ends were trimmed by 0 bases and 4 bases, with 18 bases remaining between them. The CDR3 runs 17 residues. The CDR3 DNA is TGTGCCTGGAGTGTATGGGCTCTGGCGTATGGCACCGGGGAGCTGTTTTTT. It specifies CAWSVWALAYGTGELFF.

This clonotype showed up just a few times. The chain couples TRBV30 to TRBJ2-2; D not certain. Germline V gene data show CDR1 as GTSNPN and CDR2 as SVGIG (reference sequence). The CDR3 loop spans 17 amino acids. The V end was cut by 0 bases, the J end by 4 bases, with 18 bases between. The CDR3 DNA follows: TGTGCCTGGAGTGTAAGGATTGGACCCCGCGGCACCGGGGAGCTGTTTTTT. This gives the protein CAWSVRIGPRGTGELFF.

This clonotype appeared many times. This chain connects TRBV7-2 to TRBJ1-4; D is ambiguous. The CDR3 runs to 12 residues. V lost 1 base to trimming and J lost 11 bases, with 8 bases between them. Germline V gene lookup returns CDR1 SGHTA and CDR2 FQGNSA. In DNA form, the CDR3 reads TGTGCCAGCAGCTTAGATCGCGGGAAACTGTTTTTT. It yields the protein CASSLDRGKLFF.

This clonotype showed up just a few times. The CDR3 protein is CASSPRRSNEQFF. As DNA, the CDR3 is TGTGCCAGCAGTCCACGCCGGAGTAATGAGCAGTTCTTC. This chain uses TRBV2 with TRBJ2-1; no definite D call. This CDR3 has 13 residues. Germline CDR1 is SNHLY and CDR2 is FYNNEI. The germline V and J ends were trimmed by 5 bases and 7 bases, with 12 bases remaining between them.

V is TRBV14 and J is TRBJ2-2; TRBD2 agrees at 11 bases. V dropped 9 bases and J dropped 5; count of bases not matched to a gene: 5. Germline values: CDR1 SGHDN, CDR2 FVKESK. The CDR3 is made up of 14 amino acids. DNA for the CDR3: TGTGCCAGTGGGACTAGCGGAAGAACCGGGGAGCTGTTTTTT. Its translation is CASGTSGRTGELFF.

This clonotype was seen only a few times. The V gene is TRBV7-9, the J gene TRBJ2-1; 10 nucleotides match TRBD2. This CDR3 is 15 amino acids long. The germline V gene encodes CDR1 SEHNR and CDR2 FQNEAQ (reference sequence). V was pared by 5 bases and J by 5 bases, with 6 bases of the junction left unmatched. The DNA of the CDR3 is TGTGCCAGCAGCCCAACTAGCGGGACAAACAATGAGCAGTTCTTC. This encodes CASSPTSGTNNEQFF.

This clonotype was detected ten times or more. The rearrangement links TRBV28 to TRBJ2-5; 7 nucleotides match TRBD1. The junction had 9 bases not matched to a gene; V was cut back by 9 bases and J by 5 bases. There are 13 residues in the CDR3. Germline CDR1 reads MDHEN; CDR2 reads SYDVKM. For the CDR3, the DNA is TGTGCCAGTAACCGAGGGGGCTGGGAGACCCAGTACTTC. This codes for CASNRGGWETQYF.

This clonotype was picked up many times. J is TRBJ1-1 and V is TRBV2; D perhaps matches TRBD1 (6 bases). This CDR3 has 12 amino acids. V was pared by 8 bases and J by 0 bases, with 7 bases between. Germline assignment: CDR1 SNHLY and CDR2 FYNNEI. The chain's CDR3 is CASGGMNTEAFF. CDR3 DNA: TGTGCCAGCGGGGGCATGAACACTGAAGCTTTCTTT.

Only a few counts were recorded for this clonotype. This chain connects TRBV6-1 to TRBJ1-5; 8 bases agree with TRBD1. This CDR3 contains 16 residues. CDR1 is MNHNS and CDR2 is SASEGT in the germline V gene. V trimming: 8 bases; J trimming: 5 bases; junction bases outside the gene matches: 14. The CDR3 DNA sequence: TGTGCCAGCCCCTTTAAATTTCCAGGGGGCGATCAGCCCCAGCATTTT. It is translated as CASPFKFPGGDQPQHF.

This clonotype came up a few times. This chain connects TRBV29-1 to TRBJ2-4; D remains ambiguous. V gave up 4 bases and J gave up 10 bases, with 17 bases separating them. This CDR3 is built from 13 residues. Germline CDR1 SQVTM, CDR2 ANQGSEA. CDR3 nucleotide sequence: TGCAGCGTTGGTTTAGCCAGATCGGCTATTCAGTACTTC. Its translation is CSVGLARSAIQYF. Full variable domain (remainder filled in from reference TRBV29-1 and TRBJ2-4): SAVISQKPSRDICQRGTSLTIQCQVDSQVTMMFWYRQQPGQSLTLIATANQGSEATYESGFVIDKFPISRPNLTFSTLTVSNMSPEDSSIYLCSVGLARSAIQYFGAGTRLSVL.

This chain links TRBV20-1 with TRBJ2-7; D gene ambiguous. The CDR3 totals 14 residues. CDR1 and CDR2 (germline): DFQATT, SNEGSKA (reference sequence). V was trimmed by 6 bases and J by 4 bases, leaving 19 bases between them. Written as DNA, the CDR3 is TGCAGTGCCCGATACAGCGCTCGGAATTACGAGCAGTACTTC. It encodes CSARYSARNYEQYF.

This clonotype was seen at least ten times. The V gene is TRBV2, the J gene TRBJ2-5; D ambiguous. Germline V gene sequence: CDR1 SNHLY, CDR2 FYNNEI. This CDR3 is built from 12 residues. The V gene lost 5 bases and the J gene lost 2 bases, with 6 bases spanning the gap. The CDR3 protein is CASSWIQETQYF. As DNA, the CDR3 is TGTGCCAGCAGTTGGATACAAGAGACCCAGTACTTC.

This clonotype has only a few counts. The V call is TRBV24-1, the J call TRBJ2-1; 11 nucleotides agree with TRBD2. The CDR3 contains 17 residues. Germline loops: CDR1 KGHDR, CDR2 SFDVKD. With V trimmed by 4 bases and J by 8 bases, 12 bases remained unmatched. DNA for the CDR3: TGTGCCACCAGTGACTTGACAACTAGCGGGAGAAGGTATGAGCAGTTCTTC. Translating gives CATSDLTTSGRRYEQFF.